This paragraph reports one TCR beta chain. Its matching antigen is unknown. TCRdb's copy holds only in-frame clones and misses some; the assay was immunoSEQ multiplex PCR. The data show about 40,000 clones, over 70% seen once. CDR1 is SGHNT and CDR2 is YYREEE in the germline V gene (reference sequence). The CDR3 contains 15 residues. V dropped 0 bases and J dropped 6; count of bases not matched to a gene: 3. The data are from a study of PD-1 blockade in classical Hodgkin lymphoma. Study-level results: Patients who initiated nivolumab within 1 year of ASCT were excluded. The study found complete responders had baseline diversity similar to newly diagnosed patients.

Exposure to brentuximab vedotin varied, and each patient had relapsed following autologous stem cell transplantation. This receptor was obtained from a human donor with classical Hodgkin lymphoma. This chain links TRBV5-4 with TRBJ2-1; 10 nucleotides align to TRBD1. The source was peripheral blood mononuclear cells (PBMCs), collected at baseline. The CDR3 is CASSLGGQGFNEQFF. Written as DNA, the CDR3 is TGTGCCAGCAGCTTGGGGGGACAGGGGTTCAATGAGCAGTTCTTC.